The 14 T cell receptor beta chains given below trace back to one sample, sequenced in a study of blood T cell repertoires in COVID-19. Sequencing used immunoSEQ multiplex PCR; TCRdb keeps in-frame clones, though not all of them. The sample lists more than 300,000 clones; about 83% were seen once. Sequencing used peripheral blood. Receptors were obtained from a woman between 50 and 59 years old with acute or convalescent COVID-19.

This chain uses TRBV20-1 with TRBJ1-1; tentative D call: TRBD1 (5 bases). The CDR3 spans 11 residues. V lost 4 bases to trimming and J lost 6 bases, with 9 bases between them. In germline, CDR1 is DFQATT, CDR2 SNEGSKA (reference sequence). CDR3: CSATRGAEAFF. DNA for the CDR3: TGCAGTGCTACAAGGGGTGCTGAAGCTTTCTTT.

In its sample, this clone was seen a few times. This chain joins TRBV27 and TRBJ1-1; 7 bases are shared with TRBD1. The V gene end was trimmed by 2 bases and the J gene end by 0 bases; junction bases not matched to a gene: 6. The CDR3 is made up of 16 amino acids. Looked up from germline, CDR1 is MNHEY and CDR2 is SMNVEV (reference sequence). CDR3 DNA sequence: TGTGCCAGCAGTTTAACGACAGGGCTAATGAACACTGAAGCTTTCTTT. Amino acid sequence: CASSLTTGLMNTEAFF.

This clone was observed at least ten times. The chain has TRBV18 and TRBJ2-7; 11 nucleotides align to TRBD2. Germline V gene data show CDR1 as KGHSH and CDR2 as LQKENI. V was clipped by 2 bases and J by 5 bases; unmatched bases: 8. This CDR3 has 16 residues. The chain's CDR3 is CASSPVPTSGRNEQYF. The DNA for the CDR3 is TGTGCCAGCTCACCAGTACCTACTAGCGGGAGAAACGAGCAGTACTTC.

The chain carries TRBV7-3 and TRBJ2-3, with 9 bases identical to TRBD2. Unmatched junction bases numbered 4, after V lost 4 bases and J lost 2 bases. CDR1 and CDR2 (germline): SGHTA, FQGTGA. There are 15 residues in the CDR3. CDR3 region: CASSSVAGATDTQYF. The CDR3 DNA reads as TGTGCCAGCAGCTCCGTAGCGGGAGCCACAGATACGCAGTATTTT.

The chain employs TRBV2 and TRBJ2-2; 12 bases are a match to TRBD1. The CDR3 runs 18 residues. Germline V gene sequence: CDR1 SNHLY, CDR2 FYNNEI. V was clipped by 5 bases and J by 6 bases; unmatched bases: 13. CDR3 DNA sequence: TGTGCCAGCAGTCCTACCCTGGGACAGGGGGCTTTGGCCGGGGAGCTGTTTTTT. It is translated as CASSPTLGQGALAGELFF.

The chain links TRBV11-3 to TRBJ1-1; D ambiguous. V shed 4 bases and J shed 1 base, with 10 bases lying between them. The CDR3 is made up of 14 amino acids. Per germline, CDR1 SGHNT and CDR2 YENEEA. This chain's CDR3 is CASSSGRGNTEAFF. CDR3 nucleotide sequence: TGTGCCAGCAGCTCCGGGCGGGGGAACACTGAAGCTTTCTTT.

The V gene is TRBV5-4, the J gene TRBJ2-1, with 10 nucleotides matching TRBD2. CDR1 is SGHNT and CDR2 is YYREEE in the germline V gene (reference sequence). V trimming: 2 bases; J trimming: 7 bases; junction bases outside the gene matches: 6. The CDR3 length is 15 residues. The CDR3 reads CASSLSSGRYNEQFF. The CDR3 nucleotides read TGTGCCAGCAGCTTATCTAGCGGGAGATATAATGAGCAGTTCTTC.

The V call is TRBV18, the J call TRBJ1-6, with TRBD1 as a possible D gene (6 bases). Per the germline V gene, CDR1 is KGHSH and CDR2 is LQKENI. Trimming removed 6 bases from V and 7 bases from J, with 13 bases in between. The CDR3 sequence is 14 residues long. The CDR3 loop is CASSRDIRNSPLHF. DNA of the CDR3: TGTGCCAGCTCTCGGGACATCCGGAATTCACCCCTCCACTTT.

This rearrangement joins TRBV7-6 to TRBJ1-5; perhaps TRBD1 as D (6 bases). The CDR3 is 17 amino acids. CDR1 SGHVS and CDR2 FNYEAQ come from the germline V gene. Trimming removed 5 bases from V and 3 bases from J, with 20 bases in between. The CDR3 loop reads CASSPGPRGRDNQPQHF. The CDR3 region has the DNA TGTGCCAGCAGCCCTGGCCCCAGGGGTAGGGACAATCAGCCCCAGCATTTT. The variable domain in full, completed from reference TRBV7-6 and TRBJ1-5, reads GAGVSQSPRYKVTKRGQDVALRCDPISGHVSLYWYRQALGQGPEFLTYFNYEAQQDKSGLPNDRFSAERPEGSISTLTIQRTEQRDSAMYRCASSPGPRGRDNQPQHFGDGTRLSIL.

This clone has a single count. Other DNA variants within this sample encode the same CDR3. The V call is TRBV5-1, the J call TRBJ2-1; D may be TRBD2 (5 bases). Germline-derived CDR1 and CDR2 are SGHRS and YFSETQ. The V end was cut by 0 bases, the J end by 8 bases, with 12 bases between. This CDR3 is 14 amino acids long. The CDR3 DNA reads TGCGCCAGCAGCTTGGCCCAGGTCGGGGATGAGCAGTTCTTC. Protein sequence: CASSLAQVGDEQFF.

The V call is TRBV3-1 (or the pseudogene TRBV3-2), the J call TRBJ2-5; perhaps TRBD1 as D (5 bases). The CDR3 has 15 residues. V lost 5 bases and J 8 bases, leaving 21 bases between the germline ends. In germline, CDR1 is LGHDT, CDR2 YNNKEL (reference sequence). CDR3 amino acids: CASSKGRRPQGTQYF. The CDR3 coding sequence is TGTGCCAGCAGCAAGGGGCGCAGGCCCCAAGGAACCCAGTACTTC.

V is TRBV10-3 and J is TRBJ1-1, with TRBD1 matching over 9 bases. V trimming: 5 bases; J trimming: 10 bases; junction bases outside the gene matches: 8. From germline, CDR1 is ENHRY and CDR2 SYGVKD. The CDR3 has 13 residues. CDR3 amino acids: CAISITGGRGAFF. The CDR3 DNA reads TGTGCCATCAGTATAACAGGGGGCAGGGGAGCTTTCTTT.

V usage is TRBV28 and J usage is TRBJ2-7, with 11 nucleotides matching TRBD1. V lost 7 bases, J lost 5 bases, and 4 bases stayed unmatched. Germline CDR1 and CDR2: MDHEN and SYDVKM. The CDR3 loop spans 13 amino acids. Here the CDR3 reads CASKSGQGDEQYF. The CDR3 DNA is TGTGCCAGCAAGTCGGGACAGGGGGACGAGCAGTACTTC. Based on the CDR3 plus reference TRBV28 and TRBJ2-7, the full variable domain is DVKVTQSSRYLVKRTGEKVFLECVQDMDHENMFWYRQDPGLGLRLIYFSYDVKMKEKGDIPEGYSVSREKKERFSLILESASTNQTSMYLCASKSGQGDEQYFGPGTRLTVT.

This chain joins TRBV28 and TRBJ1-2; D is possibly TRBD1 (6 bases). CDR1 MDHEN and CDR2 SYDVKM come from the germline V gene. V lost 9 bases and J lost 0, with 8 bases in between. The CDR3 contains 12 residues. DNA of the CDR3: TGTGCCAGTCAGGGGTCTAACTATGGCTACACCTTC. Its translation: CASQGSNYGYTF.